Listed below are T cell receptor beta chains from one sample, sequenced in a study of T cell responses to AZD1222 COVID-19 vaccine. Sequencing was performed with immunoSEQ multiplex PCR; in TCRdb, only in-frame clones are kept and a portion is missing. The repertoire has 55,000 to 70,000 clones, almost 90% of them found once; the top ten carry about 8.2%. Sequences were derived from peripheral blood, sampled on day 0 of AZD1222 vaccination. These receptor sequences come from an adult in good health. Each CDR3 is given with its conserved first and last residue. D genes are given only for firm matches. For some rows the clone size is stated as once, few or many, or as a class when expanded; others skip it.

clone_size	v_call	j_call	d_call	cdr3_aa	cdr3_nt
few	TRBV19	TRBJ1-5	.	CASTKTGPNQPQHF	TGTGCCAGTACTAAGACAGGTCCTAATCAGCCCCAGCATTTT
.	TRBV4-1	TRBJ2-7	TRBD2	CASSHALAGIDEQYF	TGCGCCAGCAGCCACGCTCTAGCGGGAATCGACGAGCAGTACTTC
.	TRBV28	TRBJ2-3	.	CASSFRGSTDTQYF	TGTGCCAGCAGTTTCAGGGGTAGCACAGATACGCAGTATTTT
.	TRBV6-7	TRBJ1-3	.	CASSMGSGNTIYF	TGTGCCAGCAGTATGGGCTCTGGAAACACCATATATTTT
.	TRBV28	TRBJ2-3	.	CASTPPGLLTDTQYF	TGTGCCAGCACCCCACCGGGACTTCTAACAGATACGCAGTATTTT
.	TRBV3-1/TRBV3-2	TRBJ1-2	TRBD1	CASSQVRTGSGYTF	TGTGCCAGCAGCCAAGTCCGGACAGGGAGTGGCTACACCTTC
.	TRBV12-3/TRBV12-4	TRBJ2-1	.	CASKGVYNEQFF	TGTGCCAGCAAAGGAGTCTACAATGAGCAGTTCTTC
.	TRBV20-1	TRBJ2-7	TRBD2	CSASPLAGGYEQYF	TGCAGTGCTAGTCCGCTAGCGGGAGGCTACGAGCAGTACTTC
.	TRBV4-1	TRBJ2-3	.	CASSQGGVTDTQYF	TGCGCCAGCAGCCAAGGAGGAGTGACAGATACGCAGTATTTT
.	TRBV18	TRBJ2-5	TRBD2	CASSPNRGSGKETQYF	TGTGCCAGCTCACCAAATCGAGGTAGCGGGAAGGAGACCCAGTACTTC
.	TRBV11-2	TRBJ1-2	.	CASSLGTLEYTF	TGTGCCAGCAGCTTAGGGACACTGGAGTACACCTTC
.	TRBV21-1	TRBJ1-2	.	CASSKLWENRGIHGYTF	TGTGCCAGCAGCAAACTTTGGGAGAACAGGGGGATTCATGGCTACACCTTC
.	TRBV28	TRBJ2-1	.	CASSFREMWGRNDEQFF	TGTGCCAGCAGTTTTAGGGAAATGTGGGGGAGGAACGATGAGCAGTTCTTC
.	TRBV15	TRBJ1-6	.	CATSRDYSGRANSPLHF	TGTGCCACCAGCAGAGATTATTCGGGACGGGCGAATTCACCCCTCCACTTT
.	TRBV2	TRBJ1-1	.	CASSGGYTEAFF	TGTGCCAGCAGTGGGGGCTACACTGAAGCTTTCTTT
once	TRBV6-5	TRBJ1-1	.	CASSYSGRRNTEAFF	TGTGCCAGCAGTTACTCGGGACGGAGGAACACTGAAGCTTTCTTT
.	TRBV5-1	TRBJ2-3	.	CASTPRGSPVTDTQYF	TGCGCCAGCACCCCCCGGGGGAGCCCTGTCACAGATACGCAGTATTTT
.	TRBV10-3	TRBJ1-2	.	CAISDSLRVEYGYTF	TGTGCCATCAGTGACTCCCTTCGGGTTGAGTATGGCTACACCTTC
.	TRBV28	TRBJ1-5	.	CASNRGNQPQHF	TGTGCCAGCAACAGGGGCAATCAGCCCCAGCATTTT
.	TRBV7-2	TRBJ1-5	.	CASSLGRTGQPQHF	TGTGCCAGCAGCTTAGGGCGGACGGGCCAGCCCCAGCATTTT
.	TRBV6-2/TRBV6-3	TRBJ2-1	TRBD2	CASSYSTLGGFKDEQFF	TGTGCCAGCAGTTACTCGACGCTGGGGGGGTTTAAGGATGAGCAGTTCTTC
.	TRBV24-1	TRBJ2-2	TRBD2	CATRGGRANTGELFF	TGTGCCACCAGGGGGGGGAGGGCCAACACCGGGGAGCTGTTTTTT
.	TRBV23-1	TRBJ1-5	TRBD1	CASSQSGTGVSNQPQHF	TGCGCCAGCAGTCAATCCGGGACAGGGGTGAGCAATCAGCCCCAGCATTTT
.	TRBV6-1	TRBJ2-1	TRBD2	CASSEAGGTYNEQFF	TGTGCCAGCAGTGAGGCGGGAGGAACCTACAATGAGCAGTTCTTC
.	TRBV9	TRBJ2-7	.	CASSVQGTTYEQYF	TGTGCCAGCAGCGTACAAGGGACCACCTACGAGCAGTACTTC
.	TRBV7-7	TRBJ2-1	.	CASSLAGPGRHNEQFF	TGTGCCAGCAGCTTAGCTGGTCCGGGGAGGCACAATGAGCAGTTCTTC
.	TRBV6-2/TRBV6-3	TRBJ1-6	TRBD1	CASSLSPGQGASPLHF	TGTGCCAGCAGCCTCTCCCCGGGACAGGGAGCTTCACCCCTCCACTTT
.	TRBV7-8	TRBJ1-2	TRBD1	CASSSITWTGASNYGYTF	TGTGCCAGCAGCTCAATTACCTGGACAGGGGCTTCTAACTATGGCTACACCTTC
.	TRBV30	TRBJ1-1	.	CAWRTGPNTEAFF	TGTGCCTGGAGGACAGGACCGAACACTGAAGCTTTCTTT
.	TRBV28	TRBJ1-6	.	CASRPQVNNSPLHF	TGTGCCAGCAGGCCTCAGGTCAATAATTCACCCCTCCACTTT
.	TRBV7-2	TRBJ2-5	TRBD2	CASSLVAGGSRETQYF	TGTGCCAGCAGCTTAGTTGCGGGAGGTAGTAGAGAGACCCAGTACTTC
.	TRBV19	TRBJ2-1	TRBD2	CASSMASGRDAWNEQFF	TGTGCCAGTAGTATGGCTAGCGGGAGAGACGCCTGGAATGAGCAGTTCTTC
.	TRBV4-2	TRBJ2-3	.	CASSSGKALSDTQYF	TGTGCCAGCAGCTCCGGGAAAGCCTTATCAGATACGCAGTATTTT
.	TRBV27	TRBJ2-1	.	CASAHFSYNEQFF	TGTGCCAGCGCTCATTTCTCCTACAATGAGCAGTTCTTC
.	TRBV10-3	TRBJ2-2	TRBD2	CAISENGGANTGELFF	TGTGCCATCAGTGAGAATGGGGGGGCGAACACCGGGGAGCTGTTTTTT
once	TRBV5-8	TRBJ2-7	.	CASSFFGLKGYEQYF	TGTGCCAGCAGCTTTTTCGGCTTAAAAGGCTACGAGCAGTACTTC
.	TRBV6-5	TRBJ2-7	.	CASRPSGASYEQYF	TGTGCCAGCAGGCCCTCCGGGGCCTCCTACGAGCAGTACTTC
.	TRBV3-1/TRBV3-2	TRBJ2-2	.	CASSLTSVRRRTGELFF	TGTGCCAGCAGCCTTACCTCGGTACGCAGGCGGACCGGGGAGCTGTTTTTT
.	TRBV9	TRBJ2-3	.	CASSGLVRTDTQYF	TGTGCCAGCAGCGGACTAGTGCGCACAGATACGCAGTATTTT
.	TRBV7-9	TRBJ1-5	TRBD1	CASSPPGQGGNQPQHF	TGTGCCAGCAGCCCCCCCGGACAGGGGGGCAATCAGCCCCAGCATTTT